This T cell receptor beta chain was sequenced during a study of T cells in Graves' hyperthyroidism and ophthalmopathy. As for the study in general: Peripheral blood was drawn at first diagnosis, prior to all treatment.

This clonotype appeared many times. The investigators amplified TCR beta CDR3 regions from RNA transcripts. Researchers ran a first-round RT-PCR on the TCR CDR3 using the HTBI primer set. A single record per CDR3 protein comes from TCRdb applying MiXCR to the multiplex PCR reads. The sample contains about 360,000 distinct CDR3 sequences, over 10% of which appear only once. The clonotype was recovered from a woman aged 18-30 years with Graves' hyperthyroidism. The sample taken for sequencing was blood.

CDR3 sequence reads: CASSRWYGYTF. The CDR3 DNA is TGTGCCAGCAGCCGTTGGTATGGCTACACCTTC. The chain uses TRBV5-8 and TRBJ1-2, with D uncertain. The CDR3 contains 11 residues. Germline CDR1 is SGHTS and CDR2 is YDEGEE. Between the trimmed V and J ends, which lost 4 bases and 5 bases, there was a span of 6 bases.